This is a list of T cell receptor beta chains from one sample in a study of OX40 agonist ivuxolimab in advanced cancers. Repertoires were generated with immunoSEQ multiplex PCR, while TCRdb's copy carries only in-frame clones and drops some. The sample carries some 80,000 clones, roughly 84% recorded once. Source: CD4+ or CD8+ T cells sorted from blood, taken in a trial of the OX40 agonist ivuxolimab. The receptors were gathered from an adult with an advanced solid tumor such as melanoma, head and neck, liver or kidney cancer. CDR3s include the opening cysteine and the closing phenylalanine or tryptophan. Fields, in order: J gene, clone size, V gene, D gene, CDR3 protein, CDR3 DNA. D genes are given only for firm matches. Clone size, where shown, is once, few, many, or a class for clones that have expanded.

>TRBJ2-5|-|TRBV15|TRBD1
CATSRDRAYQETQYF
TGTGCCACCAGCAGGGACAGGGCGTACCAAGAGACCCAGTACTTC
>TRBJ1-2|once|TRBV6-5|-
CASSRSHSPESGYTF
TGTGCCAGCAGTAGGAGTCACTCGCCCGAATCCGGCTACACCTTC
>TRBJ1-1|-|TRBV7-2|-
CASSSMQGRGTEAFF
TGTGCCAGCAGCTCCATGCAGGGGAGGGGCACTGAAGCTTTCTTT
>TRBJ2-2|-|TRBV7-7|TRBD1
CASSSTGANTGELFF
TGTGCCAGCAGCTCGACAGGGGCGAACACCGGGGAGCTGTTTTTT
>TRBJ2-3|-|TRBV5-1|-
CASSVDRPHTDTQYF
TGCGCCAGCAGCGTGGACAGACCTCACACAGATACGCAGTATTTT
>TRBJ1-2|-|TRBV27|-
CASRLHIGIKFTF
TGTGCCAGCAGGCTCCACATTGGTATCAAATTCACCTTC
>TRBJ1-5|-|TRBV21-1|-
CASSNDRASEQPQHF
TGTGCCAGCAGCAATGACAGGGCTTCCGAGCAGCCCCAGCATTTT
>TRBJ1-1|-|TRBV5-1|-
CASSLGPGVYGTEAFF
TGCGCCAGCAGCTTGGGGCCCGGGGTTTATGGCACTGAAGCTTTCTTT
>TRBJ2-5|-|TRBV29-1|-
CSVVGETQYF
TGCAGCGTTGTAGGGGAGACCCAGTACTTC
>TRBJ2-7|-|TRBV18|-
CASSPTSSYEQYF
TGTGCCAGCTCACCGACCAGCTCCTACGAGCAGTACTTC
>TRBJ2-5|-|TRBV7-9|TRBD2
CASSLGRTSGNQETQYF
TGTGCCAGCAGCTTAGGCCGGACTAGCGGGAATCAAGAGACCCAGTACTTC
>TRBJ2-5|-|TRBV5-4|-
CASSSTMQETQYF
TGTGCCAGCAGCTCGACAATGCAAGAGACCCAGTACTTC
>TRBJ1-1|-|TRBV6-5|-
CASSWARSTEAFF
TGTGCCAGCAGTTGGGCACGGAGCACTGAAGCTTTCTTT
>TRBJ1-1|few|TRBV18|-
CASSPLTLVNTEAFF
TGTGCCAGCTCACCCCTGACTTTAGTGAACACTGAAGCTTTCTTT
>TRBJ2-1|-|TRBV7-3|-
CASSLSLLAEQFF
TGTGCCAGCAGCTTAAGCCTTTTGGCTGAGCAGTTCTTC
>TRBJ2-7|-|TRBV30|TRBD1
CAWLRQGALHEQYF
TGTGCCTGGTTGAGACAGGGGGCGCTTCACGAGCAGTACTTC
>TRBJ1-4|-|TRBV6-5|-
CASRNRRGEKLFF
TGTGCCAGCAGGAACAGGAGAGGTGAAAAACTGTTTTTT
>TRBJ2-1|-|TRBV11-2|TRBD2
CASSPSRGGRGNEQFF
TGTGCCAGCAGCCCAAGTAGAGGCGGGAGAGGGAATGAGCAGTTCTTC
>TRBJ2-3|-|TRBV19|-
CASSMGPTDTQYF
TGTGCCAGTAGTATGGGGCCGACAGATACGCAGTATTTT
>TRBJ2-2|once|TRBV11-3|-
CASSLNGLGTGELFF
TGTGCCAGCAGCTTAAATGGTCTAGGGACCGGGGAGCTGTTTTTT
>TRBJ1-1|-|TRBV5-4|-
CASSSPGRDTEAFF
TGTGCCAGCAGCTCCCCGGGCCGGGACACTGAAGCTTTCTTT
>TRBJ1-2|-|TRBV29-1|-
CSVESGFPNYGYTF
TGCAGCGTTGAGTCCGGATTCCCTAACTATGGCTACACCTTC
>TRBJ2-3|-|TRBV10-1|TRBD2
CASSDGGSGGNTDTQYF
TGCGCCAGCAGTGATGGTGGTAGCGGGGGGAACACAGATACGCAGTATTTT
>TRBJ1-2|-|TRBV5-1|-
CASSPGVPPNYGYTF
TGCGCCAGCAGCCCCGGAGTACCCCCTAACTATGGCTACACCTTC
>TRBJ2-1|-|TRBV28|TRBD2
CASSPGGVSYNEQFF
TGTGCCAGCAGCCCCGGGGGGGTTTCCTACAATGAGCAGTTCTTC
>TRBJ2-1|-|TRBV7-2|-
CASSSLFGEQFF
TGTGCCAGCAGCTCCCTTTTTGGGGAGCAGTTCTTC
>TRBJ2-1|-|TRBV4-1|TRBD2
CASSQVTGTSTYNEQFF
TGCGCCAGCAGCCAAGTTACCGGGACTAGCACCTACAATGAGCAGTTCTTC
>TRBJ1-2|-|TRBV10-3|TRBD1
CAISERPDRGNGYTF
TGTGCCATCAGTGAGCGGCCCGACAGGGGGAATGGCTACACCTTC
>TRBJ2-5|once|TRBV30|TRBD2
CAWTSGRMAETQYF
TGTGCCTGGACTAGCGGGAGGATGGCCGAGACCCAGTACTTC
>TRBJ2-6|-|TRBV18|-
CASSPPSGANVLTF
TGTGCCAGCTCACCCCCCTCTGGGGCCAACGTCCTGACTTTC
>TRBJ1-5|-|TRBV28|TRBD1
CASSLSLRTGGGQPQHF
TGTGCCAGCAGTCTATCGTTACGGACAGGGGGGGGTCAGCCCCAGCATTTT
>TRBJ1-4|-|TRBV28|-
CASSLRAPNEKLFF
TGTGCCAGCAGTCTCCGGGCCCCCAATGAAAAACTGTTTTTT
>TRBJ2-2|-|TRBV19|-
CASSIGRPGELFF
TGTGCCAGTAGTATTGGGAGACCCGGGGAGCTGTTTTTT
>TRBJ1-2|-|TRBV5-1|-
CASSYRSGTTGYTF
TGCGCCAGCAGCTACCGGTCCGGGACGACCGGCTACACCTTC
>TRBJ1-3|once|TRBV19|-
CASTRGTTGNTIYF
TGTGCCAGTACCCGTGGCACTACTGGAAACACCATATATTTT
>TRBJ2-5|few|TRBV28|TRBD2
CASRKGDYPQETQYF
TGTGCCAGCAGAAAAGGGGACTACCCCCAAGAGACCCAGTACTTC
>TRBJ2-4|-|TRBV7-9|-
CASSSQLGIQYF
TGTGCCAGCAGCTCACAGTTGGGCATTCAGTACTTC
>TRBJ2-2|-|TRBV5-1|TRBD1
CASSTTGTNTGELFF
TGCGCCAGCAGCACGACAGGGACGAACACCGGGGAGCTGTTTTTT
>TRBJ2-3|-|TRBV19|TRBD2
CASSIAGGPRDTQYF
TGTGCCAGTAGTATAGCGGGAGGGCCTCGGGATACGCAGTATTTT
>TRBJ1-6|once|TRBV10-3|TRBD1
CAISEWGGQGNNSPLHF
TGTGCCATCAGTGAGTGGGGGGGACAGGGGAATAATTCACCCCTCCACTTT
>TRBJ1-1|-|TRBV28|-
CASRGFRALNTEAFF
TGTGCCAGCAGGGGATTCAGGGCTTTGAACACTGAAGCTTTCTTT
>TRBJ1-1|-|TRBV6-1|TRBD1
CASSEDQGDTEAFF
TGTGCCAGCAGTGAAGACCAGGGGGACACTGAAGCTTTCTTT
>TRBJ1-3|-|TRBV7-9|-
CASSTRQDSGNTIYF
TGTGCCAGCAGCACCCGACAGGACTCTGGAAACACCATATATTTT
>TRBJ1-2|-|TRBV6-6|-
CASRTTFSYTF
TGTGCCAGCAGAACGACATTTTCCTACACCTTC
>TRBJ1-5|few|TRBV18|-
CASSPLDSPNQPQHF
TGTGCCAGCTCACCACTGGACAGCCCTAATCAGCCCCAGCATTTT
>TRBJ1-3|-|TRBV7-2|-
CASSLDIGAGNTIYF
TGTGCCAGCAGCTTAGATATAGGGGCTGGAAACACCATATATTTT
>TRBJ2-4|-|TRBV5-1|-
CASSLGPPTDIQYF
TGCGCCAGCAGCTTAGGACCTCCAACGGACATTCAGTACTTC
>TRBJ1-5|few|TRBV2|-
CASRGGNQPQHF
TGTGCCAGCAGGGGGGGCAATCAGCCCCAGCATTTT
>TRBJ1-5|-|TRBV5-1|-
CASRPGTGRANQPQHF
TGCGCCAGCAGACCCGGGACCGGGAGGGCCAATCAGCCCCAGCATTTT
>TRBJ1-1|-|TRBV6-1|-
CASRGRQRMNTEAFF
TGTGCCAGCAGGGGCCGACAGAGAATGAACACTGAAGCTTTCTTT
>TRBJ1-5|-|TRBV30|-
CAWSVGRNQPQHF
TGTGCCTGGAGTGTAGGGAGGAATCAGCCCCAGCATTTT
>TRBJ2-5|-|TRBV6-7|TRBD2
CASSYRLAGAGETQYF
TGTGCCAGCAGTTATCGACTAGCGGGAGCTGGAGAGACCCAGTACTTC
>TRBJ1-2|-|TRBV6-1|-
CASSEGYAGYTF
TGTGCCAGCAGTGAGGGGTACGCTGGCTACACCTTC
>TRBJ2-7|-|TRBV5-1|TRBD1
CASSPDRAREQYF
TGCGCCAGCAGCCCGGACAGGGCTAGGGAGCAGTACTTC
>TRBJ1-2|-|TRBV6-6|TRBD1
CASSFDRGGYTF
TGTGCCAGCAGTTTCGACAGGGGGGGCTACACCTTC
>TRBJ1-6|-|TRBV7-9|-
CASSPGGYSPLHF
TGTGCCAGCAGCCCCGGGGGGTATTCACCCCTCCACTTT
>TRBJ1-2|-|TRBV28|TRBD1
CASTRQGDGYTF
TGTGCCAGCACCAGACAGGGTGATGGCTACACCTTC